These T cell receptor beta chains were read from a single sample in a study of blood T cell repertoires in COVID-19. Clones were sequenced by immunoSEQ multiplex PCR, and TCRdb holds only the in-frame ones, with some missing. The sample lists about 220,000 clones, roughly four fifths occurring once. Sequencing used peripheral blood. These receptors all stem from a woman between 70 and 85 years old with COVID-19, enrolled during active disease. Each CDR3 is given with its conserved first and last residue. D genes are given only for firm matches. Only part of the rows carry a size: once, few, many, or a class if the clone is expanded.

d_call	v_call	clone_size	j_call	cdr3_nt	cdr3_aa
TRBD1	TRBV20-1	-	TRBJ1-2	TGCAGTGCTAGTCCGGCAGGGGGCCATGGCTACACCTTC	CSASPAGGHGYTF
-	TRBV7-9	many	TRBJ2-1	TGTGCCAGCAGCCCCGTATTTTTCGGCTCCTACAATGAGCAGTTCTTC	CASSPVFFGSYNEQFF
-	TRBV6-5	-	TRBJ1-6	TGTGCCAGCAGGAACAGGGATAATTCACCCCTCCACTTT	CASRNRDNSPLHF
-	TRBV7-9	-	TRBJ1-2	TGTGCCAGCAGCTTAGGACAGCGAAATAACTATGGCTACACCTTC	CASSLGQRNNYGYTF
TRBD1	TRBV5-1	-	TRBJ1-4	TGCGCCAGCGCTTTAACAGGGGGCCTTAATGAAAAACTGTTTTTT	CASALTGGLNEKLFF
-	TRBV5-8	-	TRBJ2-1	TGTGCCAGCAGCTTGGTGATAGGGGTGGCCCTCAATGAGCAGTTCTTC	CASSLVIGVALNEQFF
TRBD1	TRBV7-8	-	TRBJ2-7	TGTGCCAGCAGCTTAGCCCCACGACAGGGGGAGTTCTCCTACGAGCAGTACTTC	CASSLAPRQGEFSYEQYF
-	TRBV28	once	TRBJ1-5	TGTGCCAGCAGCTCCCCAGGGGTGGGCAATCAGCCCCAGCATTTT	CASSSPGVGNQPQHF
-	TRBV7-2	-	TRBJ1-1	TGTGCCAGCAGCTTACAGGGCTCTGAAGCTTTCTTT	CASSLQGSEAFF
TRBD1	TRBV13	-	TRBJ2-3	TGTGCCAGCAGCCAACGGGTGGGACAGGGGGCTGGAGATACGCAGTATTTT	CASSQRVGQGAGDTQYF
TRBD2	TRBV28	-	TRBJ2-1	TGTGCCAGCAGTTTATTTGGGACTAGCGGGAGAGGTCCCCTCAATGAGCAGTTCTTC	CASSLFGTSGRGPLNEQFF
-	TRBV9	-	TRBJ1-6	TGTGCCAGCAGCCCCGGGCCTAGCCCCTATAATTCACCCCTCCACTTT	CASSPGPSPYNSPLHF
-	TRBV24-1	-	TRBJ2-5	TGTGCCACCAGTGATTGGTCTAGGGGATCACGGGAGACCCAGTACTTC	CATSDWSRGSRETQYF
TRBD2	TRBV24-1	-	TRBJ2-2	TGTGCCACCAGTGCTAGCGGGAGTTTGGATTACGGGGAGCTGTTTTTT	CATSASGSLDYGELFF
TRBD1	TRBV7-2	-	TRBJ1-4	TGTGCCAGCAGCCCGGGACAGAAACTTGAAAAACTGTTTTTT	CASSPGQKLEKLFF
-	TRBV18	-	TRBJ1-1	TGTGCCAGCTCACCGACGGAGGGGCTAACTGAAGCTTTCTTT	CASSPTEGLTEAFF
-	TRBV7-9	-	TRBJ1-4	TGTGCCAGCAGCCTTGGACTTAATGAAAAACTGTTTTTT	CASSLGLNEKLFF
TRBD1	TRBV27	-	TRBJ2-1	TGTGCCAGCAGTTTCCCAGGGGGCTTCAATGAGCAGTTCTTC	CASSFPGGFNEQFF
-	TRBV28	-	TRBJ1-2	TGTGCCAGCAGTTTATCTCCGTTTCGGGGCTACACCTTC	CASSLSPFRGYTF
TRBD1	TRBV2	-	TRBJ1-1	TGTGCCAGCAGAGCAGGGGGCGGTGAAGCTTTCTTT	CASRAGGGEAFF
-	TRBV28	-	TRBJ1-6	TGTGCCAGCCGTTCGGGGGTGGGGGGTTTTTTTAATTCACCCCTCCACTTT	CASRSGVGGFFNSPLHF
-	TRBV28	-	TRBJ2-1	TGTGCCAGCAGTTTGCAGGGGGGCTACAATGAGCAGTTCTTC	CASSLQGGYNEQFF
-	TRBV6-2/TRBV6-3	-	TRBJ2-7	TGTGCCAGCAGTTACGGCGGCTCCTACGAGCAGTACTTC	CASSYGGSYEQYF
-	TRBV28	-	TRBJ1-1	TGTGCCAGCAATCCCTCAGGAGGGCAAGGGAACACTGAAGCTTTCTTT	CASNPSGGQGNTEAFF
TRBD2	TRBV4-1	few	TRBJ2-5	TGCGCCAGCAGTCTTACTAGCGGGAGTGGAGAGACCCAGTACTTC	CASSLTSGSGETQYF
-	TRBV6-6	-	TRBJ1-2	TGTGCCAGCGAGAACAGGGCTACCTATGGCTACACCTTC	CASENRATYGYTF
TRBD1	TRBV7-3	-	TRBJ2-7	TGTGCCAGCAGCGTGGTAACAGGGGTCCTGGACGAGCAGTACTTC	CASSVVTGVLDEQYF
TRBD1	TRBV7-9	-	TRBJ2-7	TGTGCCAGCAGCTCGAGCCGGGACAGGCCCTACGAGCAGTACTTC	CASSSSRDRPYEQYF
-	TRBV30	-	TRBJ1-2	TGTGCCTGGAGCTTCCGCGCCAGGGGCCCTAACTATGGCTACACCTTC	CAWSFRARGPNYGYTF
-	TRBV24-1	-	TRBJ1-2	TGTGCCACCAGTGATTTCTCCGGGGGCTATGGCTACACCTTC	CATSDFSGGYGYTF
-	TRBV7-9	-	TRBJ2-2	TGTGCCAGCAGCTCCCGGGACTCCAGGGCCTTGGCCGGGGAGCTGTTTTTT	CASSSRDSRALAGELFF
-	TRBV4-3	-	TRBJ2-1	TGCGCCAGCAGCCAAGATAGGGGGGGAGGGGGATACAATGAGCAGTTCTTC	CASSQDRGGGGYNEQFF
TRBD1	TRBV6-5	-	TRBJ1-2	TGTGCCAGCAGTTACAAGGGGGCCGGCTATGGCTACACCTTC	CASSYKGAGYGYTF
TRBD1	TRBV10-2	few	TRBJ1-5	TGCGCCAGCAGTGCCGGACAGGGGTCCAATCAGCCCCAGCATTTT	CASSAGQGSNQPQHF
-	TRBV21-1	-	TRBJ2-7	TGTGCCAGCAGTTATGAAAGGGGGTCCTACGAGCAGTACTTC	CASSYERGSYEQYF
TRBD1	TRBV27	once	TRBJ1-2	TGTGCCAGCAGGCCACCCGACAGGGCCGGGGCTTATGGCTACACCTTC	CASRPPDRAGAYGYTF
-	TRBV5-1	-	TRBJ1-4	TGCGCCAGCAGCTCTCAGGGGTTAAATGAAAAACTGTTTTTT	CASSSQGLNEKLFF